What follows is one TCR beta chain and its context. Data came from immunoSEQ multiplex PCR; TCRdb stores just in-frame clones and leaves some out. This table has fewer than 150,000 clones, 70% to 90% appearing once. This sample was included in a study of blood T cell repertoires in COVID-19. This CDR3 has 12 residues. Germline V lookup: CDR1 SGHNT, CDR2 YYREEE (reference sequence). The V end lost 1 base, the J end lost 6 bases, and 5 bases lay between the germline ends. This TCR came from a human donor in a cohort sampled during active COVID-19. The sample was peripheral blood. The rearrangement joins TRBV5-4 to TRBJ2-1; D is undetermined. In DNA form, the CDR3 reads TGTGCCAGCAGCTTGAGCCTCAATGAGCAGTTCTTC. Translating it yields CASSLSLNEQFF.